This TCR beta chain was captured in a study of CD8 T cells in Susac syndrome. TEMRA cells were enriched by FACS, and CD4+ and CD8+ T cells were negatively isolated. When the RNA was reverse transcribed, random hexamers were used with an input of roughly 0.45 to 1 ug. In TCRdb, the immunoSEQ multiplex PCR reads were re-called with MiXCR into one record per CDR3 protein. The sample records about 100,000 distinct CDR3 sequences, around 95% being singletons. Of note for this clonotype: What it recognizes is unknown.

CDR3 length equals 18 residues. The germline V gene encodes CDR1 KGHSH and CDR2 LQKENI. Trimming took 4 bases from V and 7 from J; bases not matched to a gene: 19. Points from the study as a whole: The number of individuals included in the study's TCR sequencing and HLA analysis was acknowledged as relatively small. About 16 Susac-specific public clones were found in total CD8+ repertoires and several in CD8+ TEMRA repertoires. Clonal expansion involving Susac CD8+ cells peaked in TEMRA cells and active patients.

This receptor was obtained from a human donor with Susac syndrome. This chain connects TRBV18 to TRBJ2-7; 10 bases fit TRBD2. Sequences were obtained from CD8+ T cells from PBMCs. This CDR3 is CASSLLRNPSGSVLEQYF. The CDR3 DNA sequence: TGTGCCAGCTCACTCCTAAGAAACCCTAGCGGGAGTGTTTTAGAGCAGTACTTC. Variable domain in full (rest from reference TRBV18 and TRBJ2-7): NAGVMQNPRHLVRRRGQEARLRCSPMKGHSHVYWYRQLPEEGLKFMVYLQKENIIDESGMPKERFSAEFPKEGPSILRIQQVVRGDSAAYFCASSLLRNPSGSVLEQYFGPGTRLTVT.